One sample yielded the 6 T cell receptor beta chains listed below, sequenced in a study of T-cell memory formation after mild COVID-19. TCRdb ran MiXCR on the 5' RACE reads and lists one entry per CDR3 protein. This sample has about 57,000 distinct CDR3 sequences, with over 9% found just once. Sequences were obtained from PBMCs or a T cell subset sorted from them (not recorded which). Receptor source: a young man who had mild COVID-19 (a few samples of this study predate the infection). Cell type and time point are not known.

This clonotype was counted many times. The genes are TRBV7-9 and TRBJ2-5, with a weak D call TRBD1 (5 bases). V gave up 5 bases and J gave up 3 bases, with 10 bases separating them. This CDR3 has 13 residues. Germline V gene sequence: CDR1 SEHNR, CDR2 FQNEAQ (reference sequence). Here the CDR3 reads CASSLRQKETQYF. The CDR3 nucleotides read TGTGCCAGCAGCCTCCGACAGAAAGAGACCCAGTACTTC. Full variable domain (outside the CDR3, taken from reference TRBV7-9 and TRBJ2-5): DTGVSQNPRHKITKRGQNVTFRCDPISEHNRLYWYRQTLGQGPEFLTYFQNEAQLEKSRLLSDRFSAERPKGSFSTLEIQRTEQGDSAMYLCASSLRQKETQYFGPGTRLLVL.

This clonotype was counted a few times. The chain recombines TRBV14 with TRBJ2-1; 13 positions match TRBD2. Germline V lookup: CDR1 SGHDN, CDR2 FVKESK. This CDR3 has 16 amino acids. V lost 6 bases to trimming and J lost 8 bases; unmatched junction nucleotides: 10. The CDR3 DNA is TGTGCCAGCAGACCAACTAGCGGGGGGGCCACGTATGAGCAGTTCTTC. Amino acids: CASRPTSGGATYEQFF.

This clonotype was seen a handful of times. The J gene is TRBJ2-6, the V gene TRBV28, with D possibly matching TRBD1 (5 bases). Trimming cost V 4 bases and J 1 base, with 5 bases left between them. Germline V gene data show CDR1 as MDHEN and CDR2 as SYDVKM. The length of the CDR3 is 14 residues. The DNA of the CDR3 is TGTGCCAGCAGTTCAGGGTCTGGGGCCAACGTCCTGACTTTC. Its translation: CASSSGSGANVLTF.

The gene calls are TRBV6-2 or TRBV6-3 and TRBJ2-7, with no clear D. Looked up from germline, CDR1 is MNHEY and CDR2 is SVGEGT. The CDR3 extends over 13 amino acids. Trimming removed 6 bases from V and 4 bases from J, with 13 bases in between. The CDR3 loop reads CASSMDGEYEQYF. The CDR3 coding sequence is TGTGCCAGCAGCATGGACGGCGAATACGAGCAGTACTTC.

The chain combines TRBV4-3 with TRBJ2-3; 9 bases are a match to TRBD2. The trim removed 2 bases at V and 5 bases at J, leaving 8 bases unmatched. The CDR3 contains 16 residues. Germline lookup yields CDR1 LGHNA and CDR2 YSLEER. CDR3: CASSQQGGGAVDTQYF. For the CDR3, the DNA is TGCGCCAGCAGCCAACAGGGCGGGGGGGCCGTAGATACGCAGTATTTT.

J is TRBJ2-1 and V is TRBV9, with TRBD2 identical over 10 bases. The CDR3 extends over 15 amino acids. The germline gives CDR1 SGDLS, CDR2 YYNGEE. With V trimmed by 3 bases and J by 9 bases, 9 bases remained unmatched. The CDR3 loop reads CASSGSGGLLGEQFF. CDR3 coding DNA: TGTGCCAGCAGCGGTAGCGGGGGGCTCTTGGGTGAGCAGTTCTTC. Together with reference TRBV9 and TRBJ2-1, the CDR3 gives the full variable domain: DSGVTQTPKHLITATGQRVTLRCSPRSGDLSVYWYQQSLDQGLQFLIQYYNGEERAKGNILERFSAQQFPDLHSELNLSSLELGDSALYFCASSGSGGLLGEQFFGPGTRLTVL.